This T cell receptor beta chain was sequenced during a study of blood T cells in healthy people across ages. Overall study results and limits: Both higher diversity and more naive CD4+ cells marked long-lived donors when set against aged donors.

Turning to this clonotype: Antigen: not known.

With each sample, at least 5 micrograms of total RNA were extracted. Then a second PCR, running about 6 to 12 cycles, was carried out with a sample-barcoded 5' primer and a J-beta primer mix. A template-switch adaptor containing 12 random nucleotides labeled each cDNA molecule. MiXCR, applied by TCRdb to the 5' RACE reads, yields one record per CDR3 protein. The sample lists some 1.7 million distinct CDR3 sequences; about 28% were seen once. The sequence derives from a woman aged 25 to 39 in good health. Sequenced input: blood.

The CDR3 is CATSQGLISTDTQYF. CDR3 in DNA: TGTGCCACCAGCCAAGGACTGATTAGCACAGATACGCAGTATTTT. V and J are TRBV15 and TRBJ2-3; a possible D gene is TRBD2 (5 bases). The germline V gene encodes CDR1 LNHNV and CDR2 YYDKDF (reference sequence). There are 15 residues in the CDR3. The V end lost 5 bases, the J end lost 0 bases, and 12 bases lay between the germline ends.